Shown below are 10 T cell receptor beta chains from a single sample sequenced in a study of shared clonotypes between healthy human individuals. Method: immunoSEQ multiplex PCR; TCRdb's copy keeps in-frame clones and lacks some. The profile covers over 2 million clones, with 95% appearing a single time and more than 0.1% taken by the ten largest. Sequenced sample: naive CD4+ T cells sorted from blood. Sample subset: CD45RA+ positively selected. These TCRs come from a man between 18 and 35 years old in good health.

The CDR3 sequence is CASSIPKINEQFF. CDR3 coding DNA: TGTGCCAGTAGTATCCCCAAAATCAATGAGCAGTTCTTC. The V call is TRBV19, the J call TRBJ2-1; D unclear. The CDR3 sequence is 13 residues long. Germline assignment: CDR1 LNHDA and CDR2 SQIVND (reference sequence). The V and J ends lost 3 bases and 6 bases respectively, with 9 bases between them. Looking up the rest from reference TRBV19 and TRBJ2-1 gives the full variable domain: DGGITQSPKYLFRKEGQNVTLSCEQNLNHDAMYWYRQDPGQGLRLIYYSQIVNDFQKGDIAEGYSVSREKKESFPLTVTSAQKNPTAFYLCASSIPKINEQFFGPGTRLTVL.

The rearrangement links TRBV30 to TRBJ2-3; D may be TRBD2 (6 bases). The CDR3 consists of 15 residues. Trimming pared 3 bases from V and 2 bases from J, leaving 15 bases between. The germline gives CDR1 GTSNPN, CDR2 SVGIG (reference sequence). The CDR3 region is CAWSPGVGATDTQYF. The CDR3, as DNA: TGTGCCTGGAGCCCGGGGGTTGGGGCCACAGATACGCAGTATTTT.

The CDR3 sequence is CASRLGTDQPQHF. CDR3 nucleotide sequence: TGTGCCAGCAGACTAGGGACAGATCAGCCCCAGCATTTT. This chain uses TRBV7-8 with TRBJ1-5; 7 bases line up with TRBD1. The CDR3 is 13 amino acids. With 6 bases clipped from V and 5 bases from J, the junction kept 4 bases outside the gene matches. CDR1 is SGHVS and CDR2 is FQNEAQ in the germline V gene.

V is TRBV4-3 and J is TRBJ2-6; D is unclear. V was cut by 3 bases and J by 12 bases, with 9 bases left in between. Germline assignment: CDR1 LGHNA and CDR2 YSLEER. The CDR3 runs 12 residues. The CDR3 is CASSHPSSVLTF. In DNA form, the CDR3 reads TGCGCCAGCAGCCACCCTTCCAGCGTCCTGACTTTC.

This chain uses TRBV9 with TRBJ2-7, with TRBD1 matching 8 bases. The CDR3 extends over 16 amino acids. V was clipped by 0 bases and J by 4 bases; unmatched bases: 9. CDR1 SGDLS and CDR2 YYNGEE come from the germline V gene. The CDR3 is CASSVAPQGGLYEQYF. The CDR3 DNA reads as TGTGCCAGCAGCGTAGCCCCACAGGGGGGATTATACGAGCAGTACTTC. The entire variable domain, with the rest obtained from reference TRBV9 and TRBJ2-7, is as follows: DSGVTQTPKHLITATGQRVTLRCSPRSGDLSVYWYQQSLDQGLQFLIQYYNGEERAKGNILERFSAQQFPDLHSELNLSSLELGDSALYFCASSVAPQGGLYEQYFGPGTRLTVT.

The chain has TRBV2 and TRBJ2-2, with D possibly matching TRBD1 (6 bases). CDR3 length: 15 amino acids. V lost 6 bases, J lost 0 bases, and 11 bases lay in between. Germline V gene data show CDR1 as SNHLY and CDR2 as FYNNEI. CDR3 sequence (DNA): TGTGCCAGCAGATACAGGGACACGAACACCGGGGAGCTGTTTTTT. It encodes CASRYRDTNTGELFF.

This chain uses TRBV9 with TRBJ2-1, with TRBD2 identical over 7 bases. The CDR3 is 13 amino acids. CDR1 and CDR2 (germline): SGDLS, YYNGEE. V lost 3 bases, J lost 6 bases, and 3 bases stayed unmatched. Here the CDR3 DNA reads TGTGCCAGCAGCGGACTAGCTGGCAATGAGCAGTTCTTC. Protein: CASSGLAGNEQFF. Based on the CDR3 plus reference TRBV9 and TRBJ2-1, the full variable domain is DSGVTQTPKHLITATGQRVTLRCSPRSGDLSVYWYQQSLDQGLQFLIQYYNGEERAKGNILERFSAQQFPDLHSELNLSSLELGDSALYFCASSGLAGNEQFFGPGTRLTVL.

The chain couples TRBV25-1 to TRBJ2-3; D remains ambiguous. The CDR3 sequence is 12 residues long. V dropped 1 base and J dropped 8 bases, with 7 bases sitting between them. Germline CDR1 and CDR2: MGHDK and SYGVNS. The CDR3 sequence is CASSESGATQYF. The CDR3 nucleotides read TGTGCCAGCAGTGAATCTGGAGCTACGCAGTATTTT. Together with reference TRBV25-1 and TRBJ2-3, the CDR3 gives the full variable domain: EADIYQTPRYLVIGTGKKITLECSQTMGHDKMYWYQQDPGMELHLIHYSYGVNSTEKGDLSSESTVSRIRTEHFPLTLESARPSHTSQYLCASSESGATQYFGPGTRLTVL.

V usage is TRBV25-1 and J usage is TRBJ1-3; D uncertain. CDR1 is MGHDK, CDR2 SYGVNS, per germline. The CDR3 has 15 residues. V was pared by 2 bases and J by 2 bases, with 10 bases between. As DNA, the CDR3 is TGTGCCAGCAGTGAACCCGGGTGGGCTGGAAACACCATATATTTT. Translating gives CASSEPGWAGNTIYF.

The V and J genes are TRBV19 and TRBJ1-2; no clear D gene. This CDR3 contains 13 residues. V was shortened by 4 bases and J by 3 bases, with 9 bases between the two germline ends. Looked up from germline, CDR1 is LNHDA and CDR2 is SQIVND (reference sequence). CDR3 in DNA: TGTGCCAGTAGTAACTCCCAGCACTATGGCTACACCTTC. Encoded protein: CASSNSQHYGYTF.